Below are 13 T cell receptor beta chains sequenced from a single sample in a study of shared clonotypes between healthy human individuals. Method: immunoSEQ multiplex PCR; TCRdb's copy keeps in-frame clones and lacks some. The table records fewer than 1.8 million clones, approximately 98.5% of them present only once. Source material: naive CD4+ T cells sorted from blood. Subset indicated: CD45RA+ positively selected. Every receptor here comes from a man aged 30 to 39 in good health.

The rearrangement links TRBV16 to TRBJ2-1; D might be TRBD2 (5 bases). The CDR3 extends over 16 amino acids. Looked up from germline, CDR1 is KGHSY and CDR2 is FQNENV. Trimming cost V 2 bases and J 1 base, with 12 bases left between them. CDR3 nucleotides: TGTGCCAGCAGCCAAAGAGAACTAGTATCCTACAATGAGCAGTTCTTC. Translation: CASSQRELVSYNEQFF.

This rearrangement joins TRBV30 to TRBJ1-3; unclear D gene. CDR1 is GTSNPN, CDR2 SVGIG, per germline (reference sequence). V lost 0 bases, J lost 8 bases, and 20 bases lay in between. CDR3 length: 16 amino acids. The CDR3 region has the DNA TGTGCCTGGAGTGTTAATTCCCGTTTCGACCCGGACACCATATATTTT. Encoded protein: CAWSVNSRFDPDTIYF.

J is TRBJ2-7 and V is TRBV10-1; the match to TRBD1 covers 7 bases. The CDR3 loop spans 12 amino acids. In germline, CDR1 is WNHNN, CDR2 SYGVQD (reference sequence). With 4 bases clipped from V and 3 bases from J, the junction kept 0 bases outside the gene matches. The CDR3: CASSGQGYEQYF. The CDR3 DNA sequence: TGCGCCAGCAGTGGACAGGGCTACGAGCAGTACTTC.

The V call is TRBV2, the J call TRBJ1-5, with D possibly matching TRBD1 (5 bases). The germline V gene has CDR1 SNHLY and CDR2 FYNNEI. Between the trimmed V and J ends, which lost 5 bases and 4 bases, there was a span of 9 bases. This CDR3 region has 13 residues. The CDR3 sequence is CASSWDGNQPQHF. As DNA, the CDR3 is TGTGCCAGCAGTTGGGACGGTAATCAGCCCCAGCATTTT.

The chain carries TRBV19 and TRBJ2-3, with 7 bases identical to TRBD1. The germline V gene has CDR1 LNHDA and CDR2 SQIVND (reference sequence). The CDR3 extends over 15 amino acids. V dropped 4 bases and J dropped 2; count of bases not matched to a gene: 6. The CDR3 DNA reads TGTGCCAGTAGTACCTGGACAGGAGTCACAGATACGCAGTATTTT. It yields the protein CASSTWTGVTDTQYF.

The rearrangement uses TRBV11-2 and TRBJ1-5, with D possibly TRBD1 on 6 matching bases. CDR1 is SGHAT and CDR2 is FQNNGV in the germline V gene. The CDR3 covers 13 residues. Deletions cut 5 bases from V and 4 bases from J, with 9 bases between. CDR3 region: CASSNTGNQPQHF. For the CDR3, the DNA is TGTGCCAGCAGCAATACAGGGAATCAGCCCCAGCATTTT.

The gene calls are TRBV11-3 and TRBJ2-5; TRBD1 or TRBD2 may be the D gene (6 bases each). Between the trimmed V and J ends, which lost 4 bases and 5 bases, there was a span of 14 bases. Looked up from germline, CDR1 is SGHNT and CDR2 is YENEEA. This CDR3 has 14 amino acids. CDR3 nucleotides: TGTGCCAGCAGCTCGAAAGGGGGGAGGGAGACCCAGTACTTC. As protein: CASSSKGGRETQYF. Based on the CDR3 plus reference TRBV11-3 and TRBJ2-5, the full variable domain is EAGVVQSPRYKIIEKKQPVAFWCNPISGHNTLYWYLQNLGQGPELLIRYENEEAVDDSQLPKDRFSAERLKGVDSTLKIQPAELGDSAVYLCASSSKGGRETQYFGPGTRLLVL.

V and J are TRBV11-2 and TRBJ2-2; no definite D call. Germline lookup yields CDR1 SGHAT and CDR2 FQNNGV. V lost 3 bases and J 0 bases, leaving 8 bases between the germline ends. The CDR3 spans 15 residues. CDR3 loop: CASSLLVPNTGELFF. The CDR3 DNA is TGTGCCAGCAGCTTGTTAGTTCCGAACACCGGGGAGCTGTTTTTT.

The chain uses TRBV5-4 and TRBJ1-1, with 10 bases that match TRBD1. The ends lost 5 bases at V and 3 bases at J; junction bases unmatched: 7. In germline, CDR1 is SGHNT, CDR2 YYREEE (reference sequence). The CDR3 runs to 15 residues. CDR3 bases: TGTGCCAGCAGGGGACAGGGGCTAACGGACACTGAAGCTTTCTTT. It translates to CASRGQGLTDTEAFF. The full variable domain, rest sourced from reference TRBV5-4 and TRBJ1-1, is ETGVTQSPTHLIKTRGQQVTLRCSSQSGHNTVSWYQQALGQGPQFIFQYYREEENGRGNFPPRFSGLQFPNYSSELNVNALELDDSALYLCASRGQGLTDTEAFFGQGTRLTVV.

The chain couples TRBV7-9 to TRBJ2-5, with 11 bases identical to TRBD1. CDR1 SEHNR and CDR2 FQNEAQ come from the germline V gene (reference sequence). Trimming cost V 4 bases and J 5 bases; bases outside gene matches: 6. This CDR3 has 15 residues. The CDR3 loop reads CASSSGQGAGETQYF. CDR3 coding DNA: TGTGCCAGCAGCTCCGGACAGGGGGCGGGGGAGACCCAGTACTTC.

This sequence joins TRBV6-5 and TRBJ2-7, with 9 bases aligning to TRBD1. This CDR3 comprises 12 residues. Germline CDR1 is MNHEY and CDR2 is SVGAGI. Trimming cost V 10 bases and J 6 bases; bases outside gene matches: 7. CDR3 sequence: CATRQGVSEQYF. CDR3 coding DNA: TGTGCCACGAGACAGGGGGTAAGCGAGCAGTACTTC.

This chain uses TRBV14 with TRBJ1-1; unclear D gene. This CDR3 is built from 11 residues. V was shortened by 7 bases and J by 7 bases, with 10 bases between the two germline ends. Looked up from germline, CDR1 is SGHDN and CDR2 is FVKESK. CDR3 coding DNA: TGTGCCAGCACCCCGTACGGTGAAGCTTTCTTT. Translation: CASTPYGEAFF.

The chain links TRBV5-6 to TRBJ2-7; D is tentatively TRBD1 or TRBD2 (5 bases each). Germline V gives CDR1 SGHDT, CDR2 YYEEEE. There are 15 residues in the CDR3. Trimming took 2 bases from V and 0 from J, leaving 12 bases between them. CDR3 in amino acids: CASSLYRDGSYEQYF. CDR3 in DNA: TGTGCCAGCAGCTTATACCGGGACGGCTCCTACGAGCAGTACTTC.